This record covers a single T cell receptor beta chain. The entry originates in a study of blood T cell repertoires in COVID-19. Participant ages covered roughly 18 to 89 years across around 22 US areas. Cohorts were determined from participant-reported clinical history. Original processing methods: Quantification of nucleated cells was approximated via reference gene primer amplification. This table comes from immunoSEQ multiplex PCR, and its TCRdb copy is limited to in-frame clones, with some not included. V and J calls and clone size are copied from that table; D and trimming were computed from the DNA. The sample holds roughly 230,000 clones, 70% to 90% seen once. The source is a woman in her fifties or sixties who had been exposed to COVID-19. The sample taken for sequencing was PBMCs or T cells enriched from blood (not recorded which).

CDR3 sequence (DNA): TGTGCCAGCAGCAAAGGTGGGCAGAGCTCTGGAAACACCATATATTTT. It specifies CASSKGGQSSGNTIYF. The genes are TRBV21-1 and TRBJ1-3; the D segment call TRBD1 is taken from the table without a DNA check. TRBV21-1 is designated a pseudogene. The CDR3 spans 16 residues.